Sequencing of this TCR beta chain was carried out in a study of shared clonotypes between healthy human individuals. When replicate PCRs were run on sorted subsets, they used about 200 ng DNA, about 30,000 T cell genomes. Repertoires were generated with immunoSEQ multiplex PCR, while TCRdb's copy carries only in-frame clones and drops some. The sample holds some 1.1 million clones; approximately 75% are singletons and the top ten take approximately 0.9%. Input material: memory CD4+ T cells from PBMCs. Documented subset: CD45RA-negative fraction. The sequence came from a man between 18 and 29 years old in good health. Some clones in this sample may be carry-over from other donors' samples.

DNA of the CDR3: TGCGCCAGCAGCTTCGGACTAGCGGAGACCTACAATGAGCAGTTCTTC. It yields the protein CASSFGLAETYNEQFF. The chain combines TRBV5-1 with TRBJ2-1, with 10 positions matching TRBD2. The CDR3 has 16 residues. Germline lookup yields CDR1 SGHRS and CDR2 YFSETQ. V lost 2 bases, J lost 2 bases, and 4 bases stayed unmatched.